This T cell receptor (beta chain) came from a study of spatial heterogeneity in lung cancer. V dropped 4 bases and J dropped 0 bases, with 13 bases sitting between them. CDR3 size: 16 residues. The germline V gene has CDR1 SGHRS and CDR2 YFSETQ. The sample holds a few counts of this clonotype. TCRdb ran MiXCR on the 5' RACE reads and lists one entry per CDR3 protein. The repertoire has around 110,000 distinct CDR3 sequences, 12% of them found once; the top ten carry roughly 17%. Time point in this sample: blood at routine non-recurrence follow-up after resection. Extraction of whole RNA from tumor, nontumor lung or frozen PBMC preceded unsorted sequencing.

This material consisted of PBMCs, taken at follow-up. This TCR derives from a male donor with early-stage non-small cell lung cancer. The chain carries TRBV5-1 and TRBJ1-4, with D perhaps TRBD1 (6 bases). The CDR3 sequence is CASSNGQTATNEKLFF. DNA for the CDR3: TGCGCCAGCAGCAATGGACAGACTGCAACTAATGAAAAACTGTTTTTT. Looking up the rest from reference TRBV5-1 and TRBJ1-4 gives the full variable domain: KAGVTQTPRYLIKTRGQQVTLSCSPISGHRSVSWYQQTPGQGLQFLFEYFSETQRNKGNFPGRFSGRQFSNSRSEMNVSTLELGDSALYLCASSNGQTATNEKLFFGSGTQLSVL.